What follows are 18 T cell receptor beta chains derived from one specimen sequenced in a study of T cell responses to AZD1222 COVID-19 vaccine. Only in-frame clones appear in the TCRdb table, and some are missing; sequencing was by immunoSEQ multiplex PCR. The sample includes over 100,000 clones, approximately 91% of them seen just once. This specimen consisted of peripheral blood, obtained on day 0 of MenACWY control vaccination. The receptor set was obtained from an adult in good health.

The V gene is TRBV27, the J gene TRBJ1-1; TRBD1 aligns across 7 bases. This CDR3 is built from 15 residues. After removal of 6 bases from V and 3 bases from J, the junction contained 10 bases not matched to a gene. CDR1 MNHEY and CDR2 SMNVEV come from the germline V gene (reference sequence). In nucleotides, the CDR3 is TGTGCCAGCAGGGTTTACAGGGGCTCGGACACTGAAGCTTTCTTT. Amino acids: CASRVYRGSDTEAFF.

This clone was picked up one time. This chain uses TRBV5-1 with TRBJ2-2; weak D call: TRBD2 (6 bases). V was shortened by 0 bases and J by 3 bases, with 6 bases between the two germline ends. The length of the CDR3 is 14 residues. Germline-derived CDR1 and CDR2 are SGHRS and YFSETQ. CDR3 coding DNA: TGCGCCAGCAGCTTGGGCGGGGACACCGGGGAGCTGTTTTTT. This encodes CASSLGGDTGELFF.

This clone was seen only once. The chain joins TRBV18 to TRBJ2-7, with D possibly matching TRBD1 (6 bases). CDR1 is KGHSH and CDR2 is LQKENI in the germline V gene. This CDR3 has 11 amino acids. Deletions cut 5 bases from V and 6 bases from J, with 8 bases between. CDR3 amino acids: CASSGGGEQYF. In DNA form, the CDR3 reads TGTGCCAGCTCAGGGGGCGGCGAGCAGTACTTC.

The chain uses TRBV7-2 and TRBJ1-1, with no clear D. The V and J ends lost 2 bases and 4 bases respectively, with 17 bases between them. Germline CDR1 and CDR2: SGHTA and FQGNSA. The CDR3 has 16 residues. The CDR3 here is CASSLWAALRGTEAFF. As DNA, the CDR3 is TGTGCCAGCAGCTTATGGGCAGCCCTCCGGGGCACTGAAGCTTTCTTT.

The chain recombines TRBV19 with TRBJ1-4; maybe TRBD1 (5 bases). Between the trimmed V and J ends, which lost 3 bases and 4 bases, there was a span of 12 bases. Per the germline V gene, CDR1 is LNHDA and CDR2 is SQIVND (reference sequence). The CDR3 has 15 amino acids. CDR3 DNA: TGTGCCAGTAGTATTGGGGCAGGCTTTAATGAAAAACTGTTTTTT. Protein: CASSIGAGFNEKLFF.

This chain connects TRBV29-1 to TRBJ1-1; 8 bases align to TRBD1. This CDR3 region has 13 residues. Trimming removed 5 bases from V and 8 bases from J; junction bases left unmatched: 10. Germline lookup yields CDR1 SQVTM and CDR2 ANQGSEA. CDR3 nucleotide sequence: TGCAGCGTTCGGGTGACAGGGGACGCCGAAGCTTTCTTT. This encodes CSVRVTGDAEAFF.

The chain has TRBV7-6 and TRBJ2-3; 7 nucleotides align to TRBD1. From germline, CDR1 is SGHVS and CDR2 FNYEAQ. CDR3 length: 15 residues. The ends lost 4 bases at V and 1 base at J; junction bases unmatched: 5. CDR3 amino acids: CASSSRQGGTDTQYF. CDR3 nucleotide sequence: TGTGCCAGCAGCTCCCGACAGGGTGGCACAGATACGCAGTATTTT.

The chain combines TRBV7-2 with TRBJ2-7; unclear D gene. The V gene lost 4 bases and the J gene lost 3 bases, with 19 bases spanning the gap. CDR3 size: 16 residues. Germline V gives CDR1 SGHTA, CDR2 FQGNSA. The CDR3 DNA reads as TGTGCCAGCAGCTCCGAATCGTCCCTACCCTACTACGAGCAGTACTTC. This codes for CASSSESSLPYYEQYF.

V usage is TRBV28 and J usage is TRBJ1-1; D might be TRBD1 (5 bases). Looked up from germline, CDR1 is MDHEN and CDR2 is SYDVKM. V lost 6 bases and J lost 2, with 19 bases in between. CDR3 length equals 16 residues. The CDR3 DNA reads as TGTGCCAGCAGCTCCTCGGGGGGGTTAATCAACACTGAAGCTTTCTTT. It yields the protein CASSSSGGLINTEAFF.

V and J are TRBV2 and TRBJ1-5; D ambiguous. Trimming took 1 base from V and 4 from J, leaving 5 bases between them. Germline assignment: CDR1 SNHLY and CDR2 FYNNEI. The CDR3 contains 13 residues. The CDR3: CASSEGPNQPQHF. The CDR3 coding sequence is TGTGCCAGCAGTGAAGGGCCGAATCAGCCCCAGCATTTT. Complete variable domain (other parts from reference TRBV2 and TRBJ1-5): EPEVTQTPSHQVTQMGQEVILRCVPISNHLYFYWYRQILGQKVEFLVSFYNNEISEKSEIFDDQFSVERPDGSNFTLKIRSTKLEDSAMYFCASSEGPNQPQHFGDGTRLSIL.

The chain joins TRBV6-5 to TRBJ2-7, with D maybe TRBD2 (6 bases). V lost 2 bases to trimming and J lost 0 bases, with 11 bases between them. CDR3 length: 15 residues. Germline CDR1 and CDR2: MNHEY and SVGAGI. The CDR3 bases are TGTGCCAGCAGTTACAGCGGAGGGTCCTCCTACGAGCAGTACTTC. Encoded protein: CASSYSGGSSYEQYF.

In its sample, this clone was seen once. The CDR3 DNA follows: TGTGCCAGCAGTCTAGGGGACAGGGTGGGCTATGGCTACACCTTC. It yields the protein CASSLGDRVGYGYTF. V is TRBV7-2 and J is TRBJ1-2; 9 bases map to TRBD1. Germline CDR1 is SGHTA and CDR2 is FQGNSA. This CDR3 comprises 15 residues. Trimming at V came to 6 bases and at J to 4 bases, leaving 9 bases not matched to a gene.

This clone occurred a few times. The chain carries TRBV4-1 and TRBJ1-2; D uncertain. CDR1 is MGHRA and CDR2 is YSYEKL in the germline V gene. The CDR3 is 16 residues long. Trimming took 0 bases from V and 5 from J, leaving 16 bases between them. CDR3 in DNA: TGCGCCAGCAGCCAAGAGGCGTACCACGACGGGTATGGCTACACCTTC. This encodes CASSQEAYHDGYGYTF.

The chain carries TRBV28 and TRBJ1-5; TRBD1 aligns across 9 bases. The junction had 13 bases not matched to a gene; V was cut back by 10 bases and J by 9 bases. The CDR3 is made up of 14 amino acids. Germline V gene lookup returns CDR1 MDHEN and CDR2 SYDVKM. For the CDR3, the DNA is TGTGCCACCCTATCCGGGACAGGGAATATGCCCCAGCATTTT. Protein: CATLSGTGNMPQHF.

This clone was observed once. The CDR3 DNA sequence: TGTGCCAGCAGTTTTTACAGGGGGCATGAGACCCAGTACTTC. This sequence encodes CASSFYRGHETQYF. The V and J genes are TRBV27 and TRBJ2-5; 9 bases agree with TRBD1. V was clipped by 3 bases and J by 5 bases; unmatched bases: 4. Germline V gene sequence: CDR1 MNHEY, CDR2 SMNVEV (reference sequence). This CDR3 spans 14 amino acids.

The chain employs TRBV5-1 and TRBJ1-2, with 9 bases fitting TRBD1. Germline V gene data show CDR1 as SGHRS and CDR2 as YFSETQ. Losses at the gene ends were 3 bases for V and 6 bases for J; bases not matched to a gene: 9. The CDR3 has 15 amino acids. CDR3 coding DNA: TGCGCCAGCAGCTCCGGACAGGGGTTTTCGAATGGCTACACCTTC. It yields the protein CASSSGQGFSNGYTF.

V gene TRBV4-1 combines with J gene TRBJ2-7; D remains unclear. Germline CDR1 reads MGHRA; CDR2 reads YSYEKL. V was clipped by 0 bases and J by 0 bases, with 12 bases between them. CDR3 length: 16 amino acids. CDR3 DNA sequence: TGCGCCAGCAGCCAAGAGGCCCCCCCAAACTCCTACGAGCAGTACTTC. Translated: CASSQEAPPNSYEQYF.

The chain uses TRBV28 and TRBJ1-4; D call uncertain. V lost 5 bases to trimming and J lost 6 bases, with 10 bases between them. Germline CDR1 MDHEN, CDR2 SYDVKM. This CDR3 is 13 amino acids long. The DNA of the CDR3 is TGTGCCAGCAGTGGGGTTTCCCATGAAAAACTGTTTTTT. Amino acids: CASSGVSHEKLFF.